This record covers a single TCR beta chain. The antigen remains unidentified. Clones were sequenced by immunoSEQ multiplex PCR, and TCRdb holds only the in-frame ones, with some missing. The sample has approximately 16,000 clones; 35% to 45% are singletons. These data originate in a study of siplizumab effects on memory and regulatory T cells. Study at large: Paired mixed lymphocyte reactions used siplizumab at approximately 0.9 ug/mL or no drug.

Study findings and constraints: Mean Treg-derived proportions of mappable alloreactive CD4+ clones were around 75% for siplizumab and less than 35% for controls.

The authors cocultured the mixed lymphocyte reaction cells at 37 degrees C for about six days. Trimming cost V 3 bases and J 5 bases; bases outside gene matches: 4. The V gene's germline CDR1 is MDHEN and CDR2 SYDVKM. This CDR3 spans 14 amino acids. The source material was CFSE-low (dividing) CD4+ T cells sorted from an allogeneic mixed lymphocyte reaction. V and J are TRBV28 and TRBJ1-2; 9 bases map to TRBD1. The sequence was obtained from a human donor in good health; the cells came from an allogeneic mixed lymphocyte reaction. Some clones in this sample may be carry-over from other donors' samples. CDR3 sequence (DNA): TGTGCCAGCAGTTTTGGGGACAGGGATTATGGCTACACCTTC. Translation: CASSFGDRDYGYTF.